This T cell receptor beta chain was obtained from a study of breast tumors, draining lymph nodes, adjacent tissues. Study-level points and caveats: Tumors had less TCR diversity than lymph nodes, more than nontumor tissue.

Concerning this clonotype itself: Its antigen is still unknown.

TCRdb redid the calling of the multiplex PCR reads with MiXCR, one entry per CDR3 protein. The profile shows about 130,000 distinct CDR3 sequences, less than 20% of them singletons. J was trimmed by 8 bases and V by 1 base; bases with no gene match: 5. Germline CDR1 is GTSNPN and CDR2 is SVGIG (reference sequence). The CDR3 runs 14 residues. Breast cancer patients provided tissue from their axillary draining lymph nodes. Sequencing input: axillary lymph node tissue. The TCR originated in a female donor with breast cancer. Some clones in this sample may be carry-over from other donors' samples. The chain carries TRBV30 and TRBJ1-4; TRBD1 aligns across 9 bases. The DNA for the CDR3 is TGTGCCTGGAGTGGGACAGGGGCAGTGGAAAAACTGTTTTTT. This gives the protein CAWSGTGAVEKLFF.